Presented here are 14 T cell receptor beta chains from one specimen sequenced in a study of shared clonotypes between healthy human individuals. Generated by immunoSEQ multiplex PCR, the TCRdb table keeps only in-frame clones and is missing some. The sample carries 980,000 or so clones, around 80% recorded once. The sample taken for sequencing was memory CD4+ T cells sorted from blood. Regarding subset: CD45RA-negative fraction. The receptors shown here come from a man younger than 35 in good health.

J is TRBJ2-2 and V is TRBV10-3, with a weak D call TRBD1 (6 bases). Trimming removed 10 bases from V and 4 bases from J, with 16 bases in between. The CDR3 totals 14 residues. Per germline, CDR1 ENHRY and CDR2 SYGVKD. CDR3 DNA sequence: TGTGCCAGCCAGGGGCAGGGCGGCACCGGGGAGCTGTTTTTT. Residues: CASQGQGGTGELFF.

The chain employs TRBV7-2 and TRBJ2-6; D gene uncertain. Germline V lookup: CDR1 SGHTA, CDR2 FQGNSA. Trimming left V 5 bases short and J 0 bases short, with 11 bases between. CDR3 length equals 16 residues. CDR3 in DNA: TGTGCCAGCAGCCCTCAGGTTGGCTCTGGGGCCAACGTCCTGACTTTC. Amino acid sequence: CASSPQVGSGANVLTF.

The CDR3: CASSVVGSEQYF. Written as DNA, the CDR3 is TGTGCCAGCAGCGTAGTAGGGTCCGAGCAGTACTTC. The chain links TRBV9 to TRBJ2-7; D unresolved. The CDR3 extends over 12 amino acids. V lost 0 bases and J lost 6, with 7 bases in between. The V gene's germline CDR1 is SGDLS and CDR2 YYNGEE.

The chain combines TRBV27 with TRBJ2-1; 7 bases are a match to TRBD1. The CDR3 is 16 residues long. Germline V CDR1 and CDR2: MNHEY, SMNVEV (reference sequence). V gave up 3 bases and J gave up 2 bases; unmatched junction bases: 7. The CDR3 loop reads CASSFPDRVAYNEQFF. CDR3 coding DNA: TGTGCCAGCAGTTTTCCCGACAGGGTTGCCTACAATGAGCAGTTCTTC.

The CDR3, as DNA: TGTGCCTGGAGTGTACGACCCGACAGGCCCTATGGCTACACCTTC. Translation gives CAWSVRPDRPYGYTF. The rearrangement joins TRBV30 to TRBJ1-2; D possibly corresponds to TRBD1 (6 bases). This CDR3 comprises 15 residues. The germline CDR1 and CDR2 sequences are GTSNPN and SVGIG (reference sequence). Between the trimmed V and J ends, which lost 0 bases and 4 bases, there was a span of 15 bases.

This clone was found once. CDR3 region: CASGPTGRTEAFF. In DNA, the CDR3 is TGTGCTAGTGGCCCGACAGGACGCACTGAAGCTTTCTTT. J is TRBJ1-1 and V is TRBV12-5; tentative D call: TRBD1 (6 bases). V was cut by 6 bases and J by 4 bases, with 12 bases left in between. The V gene's germline CDR1 is LGHNT and CDR2 FRNRAP. This CDR3 comprises 13 residues.

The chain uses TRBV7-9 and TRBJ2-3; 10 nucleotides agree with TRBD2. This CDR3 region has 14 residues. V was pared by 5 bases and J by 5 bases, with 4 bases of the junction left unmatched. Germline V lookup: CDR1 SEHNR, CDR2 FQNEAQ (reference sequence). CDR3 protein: CASSPRLAGDTQYF. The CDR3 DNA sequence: TGTGCCAGCAGCCCGAGACTAGCGGGAGATACGCAGTATTTT.

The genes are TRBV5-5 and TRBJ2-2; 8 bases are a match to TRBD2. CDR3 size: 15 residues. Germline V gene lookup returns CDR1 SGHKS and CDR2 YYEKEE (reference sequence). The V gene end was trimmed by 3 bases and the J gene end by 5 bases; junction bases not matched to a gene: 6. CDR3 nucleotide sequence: TGTGCCAGCAGCTGGCGGGGGGCGGGGACCGGGGAGCTGTTTTTT. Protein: CASSWRGAGTGELFF.

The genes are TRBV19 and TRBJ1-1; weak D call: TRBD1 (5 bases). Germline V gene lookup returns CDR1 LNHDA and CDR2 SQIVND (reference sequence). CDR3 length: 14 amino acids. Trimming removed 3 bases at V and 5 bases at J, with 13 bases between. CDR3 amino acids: CASSMVGVRTEAFF. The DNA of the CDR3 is TGTGCCAGTAGTATGGTAGGGGTGAGAACTGAAGCTTTCTTT.

The CDR3 DNA follows: TGCGCCAGCAGCGCCGGGACAACGAACACTGAAGCTTTCTTT. Translated: CASSAGTTNTEAFF. This sequence joins TRBV5-1 and TRBJ1-1; tentative D call: TRBD1 (6 bases). Trimming cost V 4 bases and J 1 base, with 11 bases left between them. The CDR3 consists of 14 residues. Germline CDR1 and CDR2: SGHRS and YFSETQ.

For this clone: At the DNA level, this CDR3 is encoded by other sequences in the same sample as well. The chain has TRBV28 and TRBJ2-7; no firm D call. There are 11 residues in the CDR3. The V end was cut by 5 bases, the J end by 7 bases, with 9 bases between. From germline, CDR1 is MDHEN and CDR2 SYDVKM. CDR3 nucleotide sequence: TGTGCCAGCAGTCTCCGTGGGGAGCAGTACTTC. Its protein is CASSLRGEQYF.

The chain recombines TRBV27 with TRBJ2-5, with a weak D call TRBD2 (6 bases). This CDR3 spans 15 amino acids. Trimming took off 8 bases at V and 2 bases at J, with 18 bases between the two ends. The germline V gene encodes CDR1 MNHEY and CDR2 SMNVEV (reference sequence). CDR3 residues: CASADTGGKQETQYF. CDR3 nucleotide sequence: TGTGCCAGCGCCGACACAGGCGGGAAACAAGAGACCCAGTACTTC.

The CDR3 DNA reads TGTGCCAGCAGCCCGGGACACCTGACCGGGGAGCTGTTTTTT. Protein: CASSPGHLTGELFF. The chain combines TRBV5-6 with TRBJ2-2; perhaps TRBD1 as D (6 bases). Between the trimmed V and J ends, which lost 4 bases and 5 bases, there was a span of 12 bases. Germline V gene data show CDR1 as SGHDT and CDR2 as YYEEEE. The CDR3 is 14 residues long.

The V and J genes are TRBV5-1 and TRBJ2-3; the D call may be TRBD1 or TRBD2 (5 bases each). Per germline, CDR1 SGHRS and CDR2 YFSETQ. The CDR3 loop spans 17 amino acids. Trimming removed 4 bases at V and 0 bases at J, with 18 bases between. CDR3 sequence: CASSLVSSRDSTDTQYF. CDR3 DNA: TGCGCCAGCAGCCTTGTATCCTCCCGGGACAGCACAGATACGCAGTATTTT.